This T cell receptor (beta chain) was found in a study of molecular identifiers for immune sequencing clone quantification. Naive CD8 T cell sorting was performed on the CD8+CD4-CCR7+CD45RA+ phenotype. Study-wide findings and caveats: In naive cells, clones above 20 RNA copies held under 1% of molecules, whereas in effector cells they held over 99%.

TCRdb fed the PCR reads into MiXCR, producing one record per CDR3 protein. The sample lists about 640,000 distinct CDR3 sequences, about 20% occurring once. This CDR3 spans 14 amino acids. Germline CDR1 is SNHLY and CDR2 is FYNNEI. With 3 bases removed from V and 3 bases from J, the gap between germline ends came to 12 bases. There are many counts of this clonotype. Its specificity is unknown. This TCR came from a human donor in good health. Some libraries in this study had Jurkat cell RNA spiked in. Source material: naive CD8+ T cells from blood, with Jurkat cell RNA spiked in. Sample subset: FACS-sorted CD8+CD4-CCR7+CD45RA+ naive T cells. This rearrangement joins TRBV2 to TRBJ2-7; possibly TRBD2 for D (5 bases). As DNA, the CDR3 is TGTGCCAGCAGTGATAGTCCGGGGAACTACGAGCAGTACTTC. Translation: CASSDSPGNYEQYF.